These 16 T cell receptor beta chains share one sample of origin, sequenced in a study of blood T cell repertoires in COVID-19. The assay was immunoSEQ multiplex PCR, and TCRdb's table has in-frame clones only and misses some. The table has 250,000 to 350,000 clones, about nine tenths seen once; the top ten hold roughly 0.92%. The sequencing sample was made of peripheral blood. The source is a woman aged 40 to 49 who had recovered from COVID-19.

This clone was observed once. The chain carries TRBV2 and TRBJ1-6, with D possibly TRBD1 on 6 matching bases. CDR3 length equals 15 residues. The germline V and J ends were trimmed by 6 bases and 8 bases, with 17 bases remaining between them. From germline, CDR1 is SNHLY and CDR2 FYNNEI. CDR3 sequence: CASSRTVSGDSPLHF. Written as DNA, the CDR3 is TGTGCCAGCAGCAGGACAGTCTCAGGGGATTCACCCCTCCACTTT.

This clone has a single count. The chain carries TRBV29-1 and TRBJ2-1; 7 bases map to TRBD2. The V gene end was trimmed by 4 bases and the J gene end by 6 bases; junction bases not matched to a gene: 3. The CDR3 spans 12 residues. Germline CDR1 and CDR2: SQVTM and ANQGSEA. CDR3 protein: CSVVGGGNEQFF. Written as DNA, the CDR3 is TGCAGCGTTGTCGGCGGGGGCAATGAGCAGTTCTTC.

The chain combines TRBV28 with TRBJ2-7; 10 bases line up with TRBD1. V gave up 6 bases and J gave up 6 bases; unmatched junction bases: 5. CDR1 is MDHEN, CDR2 SYDVKM, per germline. There are 13 residues in the CDR3. CDR3 DNA: TGTGCCAGCAGACCCGGGACAGGGGTCGAGCAGTACTTC. Translating it yields CASRPGTGVEQYF. The complete variable domain, with remaining parts taken from reference TRBV28 and TRBJ2-7, reads DVKVTQSSRYLVKRTGEKVFLECVQDMDHENMFWYRQDPGLGLRLIYFSYDVKMKEKGDIPEGYSVSREKKERFSLILESASTNQTSMYLCASRPGTGVEQYFGPGTRLTVT.

J is TRBJ2-7 and V is TRBV5-1; 9 positions agree with TRBD1. This CDR3 comprises 14 residues. CDR1 SGHRS and CDR2 YFSETQ come from the germline V gene. The ends lost 4 bases at V and 5 bases at J; junction bases unmatched: 7. The CDR3 spells CASSPDRGGNEQYF. CDR3 sequence (DNA): TGCGCCAGCAGCCCCGACAGGGGGGGGAACGAGCAGTACTTC.

The chain is built from TRBV27 and TRBJ2-7, with TRBD2 matching 10 bases. Unmatched junction bases numbered 10, after V lost 8 bases and J lost 0 bases. The CDR3 is 16 residues long. Per germline, CDR1 MNHEY and CDR2 SMNVEV (reference sequence). CDR3 region: CASGRELAGHSYEQYF. The CDR3, as DNA: TGTGCCAGCGGACGAGAACTAGCGGGACACTCCTACGAGCAGTACTTC.

The chain employs TRBV27 and TRBJ2-7; 9 nucleotides align to TRBD2. The CDR3 consists of 13 residues. The germline CDR1 and CDR2 sequences are MNHEY and SMNVEV (reference sequence). With 6 bases clipped from V and 3 bases from J, the junction kept 3 bases outside the gene matches. The CDR3 reads CASRSSGSYEQYF. Written as DNA, the CDR3 is TGTGCCAGCAGGAGTAGCGGGAGCTACGAGCAGTACTTC.

This clone came up once. This chain connects TRBV2 to TRBJ2-5; 7 bases agree with TRBD1. Germline trimming cut 7 bases from V and 5 bases from J; bases unmatched to any gene: 7. From germline, CDR1 is SNHLY and CDR2 FYNNEI. The CDR3 is 13 amino acids. This CDR3 reads CASKKTGTETQYF. In nucleotides, the CDR3 is TGTGCCAGCAAAAAGACAGGGACGGAGACCCAGTACTTC.

The rearrangement joins TRBV5-1 to TRBJ1-1, with TRBD1 as a possible D gene (5 bases). With 2 bases removed from V and 1 base from J, the gap between germline ends came to 6 bases. Looked up from germline, CDR1 is SGHRS and CDR2 is YFSETQ. The CDR3 extends over 13 amino acids. DNA of the CDR3: TGCGCCAGCAGCTTAGGGGAGAACACTGAAGCTTTCTTT. As protein: CASSLGENTEAFF.

The chain recombines TRBV2 with TRBJ2-4; D possibly corresponds to TRBD1 (5 bases). Germline V lookup: CDR1 SNHLY, CDR2 FYNNEI. Trimming left V 3 bases short and J 2 bases short, with 14 bases between. This CDR3 has 16 residues. CDR3 DNA: TGTGCCAGCAGTGAGGATTGGGGCGCACCCAAAAACATTCAGTACTTC. Its protein product is CASSEDWGAPKNIQYF.

This clone was recorded only once. V usage is TRBV12-2 and J usage is TRBJ2-1; the table's D call, TRBD2, was not checked against the DNA. TRBV12-2 is reported as a pseudogene. This CDR3 contains 16 residues. DNA of the CDR3: TGTGCAAGTCGCTTAGCGCTTTCGAGAAGATACAATGAGCAGTTCTTC. It is translated as CASRLALSRRYNEQFF.

The chain recombines TRBV5-5 with TRBJ2-7; D possibly corresponds to TRBD2 (5 bases). The CDR3 is 14 amino acids. CDR1 is SGHKS and CDR2 is YYEKEE in the germline V gene (reference sequence). The V end was cut by 1 base, the J end by 0 bases, with 8 bases between. The CDR3 nucleotides read TGTGCCAGCAGCTTGTGGGAGAACTCCTACGAGCAGTACTTC. Its translation: CASSLWENSYEQYF.

This chain uses TRBV24-1 with TRBJ2-2, with 13 positions matching TRBD2. After removal of 7 bases from V and 7 bases from J, the junction contained 14 bases not matched to a gene. Germline V gene lookup returns CDR1 KGHDR and CDR2 SFDVKD. CDR3 size: 18 residues. The CDR3 DNA follows: TGTGCCACCAGCCCCGGACTAGCGGGAGAGGTCGGTGTCGGGGAGCTGTTTTTT. This encodes CATSPGLAGEVGVGELFF.

This clone came up a few times. The chain has TRBV27 and TRBJ1-6, with a possible D match to TRBD1 (5 bases). Germline V gives CDR1 MNHEY, CDR2 SMNVEV (reference sequence). The CDR3 covers 16 residues. Trimming left V 6 bases short and J 6 bases short, with 18 bases between. DNA for the CDR3: TGTGCCAGCAGAGACCGGCCGGGACTGAGTAATTCACCCCTCCACTTT. Its translation: CASRDRPGLSNSPLHF.

The rearrangement uses TRBV14 and TRBJ2-7, with 7 bases identical to TRBD1. Germline V lookup: CDR1 SGHDN, CDR2 FVKESK. Trimming at V came to 0 bases and at J to 4 bases, leaving 12 bases not matched to a gene. This CDR3 is built from 17 residues. CDR3 protein: CASSQDRIGGATYEQYF. The CDR3 DNA reads TGTGCCAGCAGCCAAGATAGGATAGGGGGCGCTACATACGAGCAGTACTTC.

V gene TRBV19 combines with J gene TRBJ2-1; 7 bases fit TRBD2. This CDR3 region has 15 residues. After removal of 3 bases from V and 7 bases from J, the junction contained 9 bases not matched to a gene. Germline V gene lookup returns CDR1 LNHDA and CDR2 SQIVND (reference sequence). The CDR3 coding sequence is TGTGCCAGTAGTATCGCGGCGGGAGTAGCGAATGAGCAGTTCTTC. Protein product: CASSIAAGVANEQFF.

This clone has just one count. The chain combines TRBV7-3 with TRBJ1-6, with D possibly being TRBD1 (6 bases). Between the trimmed V and J ends, which lost 6 bases and 5 bases, there was a span of 17 bases. This CDR3 contains 16 residues. Germline values: CDR1 SGHTA, CDR2 FQGTGA. CDR3 DNA: TGTGCCAGCAGTCTCGGGGGGCACTTAGATAATTCACCCCTCCACTTT. Translated, it gives CASSLGGHLDNSPLHF.